This T cell receptor beta chain appears in the sequencing data of a study of blood T cell repertoires in COVID-19. Background on the study: Collection of acute and convalescent COVID-19 samples took place in the United States, Italy and Spain. The analysed material was cDNA or gDNA that came from T cells, B-cell-depleted T cells, or PBMCs.

This table comes from immunoSEQ multiplex PCR, and its TCRdb copy is limited to in-frame clones, with some not included. The sample records approximately 450,000 clones, roughly 91% being singletons. This CDR3 comprises 15 residues. Per the germline V gene, CDR1 is MNHEY and CDR2 is SMNVEV (reference sequence). V dropped 5 bases and J dropped 2 bases, with 16 bases sitting between them. Sample: peripheral blood. The V and J genes are TRBV27 and TRBJ2-7, with D perhaps matching TRBD1 (5 bases). The clonotype comes from a woman in her 30s with acute or convalescent COVID-19. Here the CDR3 DNA reads TGTGCCAGCAGTAGCGCCGGGCAGGGTCCCTACGAGCAGTACTTC. As protein: CASSSAGQGPYEQYF.